This TCR beta chain was identified in a study of blood T cell repertoires in COVID-19. Across the study: PBMCs, B-cell-depleted T cells, or T cells were the source of the cDNA or gDNA that made up the material.

The CDR3 is 14 amino acids. The V gene's germline CDR1 is MNHEY and CDR2 SMNVEV (reference sequence). J lost 5 bases, V lost 4 bases, and 7 bases had no gene match. Authors' methods: Reference gene primers were amplified, and this amplification served to estimate nucleated cell counts. Assay used: immunoSEQ multiplex PCR; TCRdb lists only in-frame clones, some missing. That table supplies the V and J calls and clone size; D and trimming were determined from the DNA. In the table there are around 200,000 clones, over 80% of which are singletons. The sequenced sample consisted of peripheral blood. This receptor was taken from a woman in her 30s with COVID-19, enrolled during active disease. The rearrangement uses TRBV27 and TRBJ2-7; 8 bases are a match to TRBD1. The CDR3 here is CASSSPDRVHEQYF. Written as DNA, the CDR3 is TGTGCCAGCAGTTCCCCGGACAGGGTCCACGAGCAGTACTTC.